The 20 T cell receptor beta chains listed next were all sequenced from one sample in a study of control samples from healthy donors and cancer patients. The protocol was immunoSEQ multiplex PCR, while the TCRdb copy is restricted to in-frame clones and leaves out a portion. The sample lists 170,000 or so clones, 90% to 95% seen once, with around 1.6% in the top ten. Sequenced: blood. These receptors were collected from a man between 18 and 35 years old in good health.

This chain connects TRBV5-1 to TRBJ2-1, with 8 nucleotides matching TRBD2. The CDR3 has 15 residues. Germline loops: CDR1 SGHRS, CDR2 YFSETQ. Germline trimming cut 5 bases from V and 5 bases from J; bases unmatched to any gene: 9. CDR3 sequence: CASRRGVGGNNEQFF. CDR3 bases: TGCGCCAGCAGGCGGGGGGTAGGGGGGAACAATGAGCAGTTCTTC.

This sequence joins TRBV2 and TRBJ1-3, with a tentative D call TRBD1 (6 bases). Looked up from germline, CDR1 is SNHLY and CDR2 is FYNNEI. Trimming left V 1 base short and J 4 bases short, with 11 bases between. The CDR3 has 15 residues. The CDR3 sequence is CASSEELRGGNTIYF. The CDR3 DNA sequence: TGTGCCAGCAGTGAAGAATTAAGGGGGGGAAACACCATATATTTT.

The chain employs TRBV5-4 and TRBJ2-1, with 10 bases identical to TRBD1. The CDR3 extends over 14 amino acids. Germline CDR1 is SGHNT and CDR2 is YYREEE (reference sequence). V dropped 4 bases and J dropped 8; count of bases not matched to a gene: 6. As DNA, the CDR3 is TGTGCCAGCAGCCCCGGGACAGGGGCCGATGAGCAGTTCTTC. As protein: CASSPGTGADEQFF. Using reference TRBV5-4 and TRBJ2-1 for the parts outside the CDR3, the full variable domain is ETGVTQSPTHLIKTRGQQVTLRCSSQSGHNTVSWYQQALGQGPQFIFQYYREEENGRGNFPPRFSGLQFPNYSSELNVNALELDDSALYLCASSPGTGADEQFFGPGTRLTVL.

This clone occurred once. This sequence joins TRBV11-2 and TRBJ1-1; D gene uncertain. CDR3 size: 14 residues. CDR1 is SGHAT and CDR2 is FQNNGV in the germline V gene. The V and J ends lost 2 bases and 3 bases respectively, with 10 bases between them. The CDR3 reads CASSLFLRYTEAFF. DNA of the CDR3: TGTGCCAGCAGCTTATTCTTAAGGTACACTGAAGCTTTCTTT. The full variable domain, completed using reference TRBV11-2 and TRBJ1-1, is EAGVAQSPRYKIIEKRQSVAFWCNPISGHATLYWYQQILGQGPKLLIQFQNNGVVDDSQLPKDRFSAERLKGVDSTLKIQPAKLEDSAVYLCASSLFLRYTEAFFGQGTRLTVV.

The sample holds one count of this clone. The V gene is TRBV2, the J gene TRBJ2-3; either TRBD1 or TRBD2 may fit D (5 bases each). V lost 0 bases, J lost 5 bases, and 9 bases lay in between. CDR1 is SNHLY and CDR2 is FYNNEI in the germline V gene. The CDR3 has 14 amino acids. The chain's CDR3 is CASSEAGVLDTQYF. CDR3 sequence (DNA): TGTGCCAGCAGTGAAGCGGGGGTTTTAGATACGCAGTATTTT.

The V call is TRBV11-3, the J call TRBJ2-3, with 7 bases fitting TRBD1. CDR1 SGHNT and CDR2 YENEEA come from the germline V gene. The CDR3 length is 16 residues. The trim removed 3 bases at V and 0 bases at J, leaving 6 bases unmatched. The CDR3 is CASSFGAGGSTDTQYF. CDR3 nucleotide sequence: TGTGCCAGCAGCTTTGGGGCAGGGGGTAGCACAGATACGCAGTATTTT.

This chain joins TRBV5-1 and TRBJ1-1, with 12 bases fitting TRBD1. CDR3 size: 15 residues. Looked up from germline, CDR1 is SGHRS and CDR2 is YFSETQ. V lost 4 bases to trimming and J lost 2 bases; unmatched junction nucleotides: 3. This CDR3 reads CASSTGQGANTEAFF. CDR3 sequence (DNA): TGCGCCAGCAGCACGGGACAGGGGGCAAACACTGAAGCTTTCTTT. The entire variable domain, with the rest obtained from reference TRBV5-1 and TRBJ1-1, is as follows: KAGVTQTPRYLIKTRGQQVTLSCSPISGHRSVSWYQQTPGQGLQFLFEYFSETQRNKGNFPGRFSGRQFSNSRSEMNVSTLELGDSALYLCASSTGQGANTEAFFGQGTRLTVV.

In this sample, this clone turned up once. The V gene is TRBV5-1, the J gene TRBJ1-2; 10 positions match TRBD1. This CDR3 has 14 residues. The germline V gene encodes CDR1 SGHRS and CDR2 YFSETQ. V lost 7 bases and J lost 8; bases outside the gene matches: 11. CDR3 sequence: CASGWGQGRGGYTF. The CDR3 nucleotides are TGCGCCAGCGGGTGGGGACAGGGGAGAGGCGGCTACACCTTC.

The chain has TRBV7-3 and TRBJ2-1; perhaps TRBD2 as D (6 bases). The CDR3 loop spans 15 amino acids. Between the trimmed V and J ends, which lost 1 base and 0 bases, there was a span of 7 bases. In germline, CDR1 is SGHTA, CDR2 FQGTGA. CDR3 sequence reads: CASSLNGGSYNEQFF. In nucleotides, the CDR3 is TGTGCCAGCAGCTTAAACGGGGGCTCCTACAATGAGCAGTTCTTC.

J is TRBJ2-4 and V is TRBV6-5, with D maybe TRBD1 (6 bases). Germline V gene sequence: CDR1 MNHEY, CDR2 SVGAGI. Trimming pared 6 bases from V and 1 base from J, leaving 13 bases between. The length of the CDR3 is 15 residues. The CDR3 is CASRGASKAKNIQYF. The DNA of the CDR3 is TGTGCCAGCAGGGGGGCTAGCAAGGCCAAAAACATTCAGTACTTC.

This chain connects TRBV5-4 to TRBJ1-1, with 7 bases aligning to TRBD1. Germline V gives CDR1 SGHNT, CDR2 YYREEE (reference sequence). The CDR3 totals 16 residues. The ends lost 2 bases at V and 2 bases at J; junction bases unmatched: 9. Here the CDR3 reads CASSLPGQKTNTEAFF. Here the CDR3 DNA reads TGTGCCAGCAGCTTACCGGGACAGAAAACAAACACTGAAGCTTTCTTT.

V usage is TRBV3-1 (or the pseudogene TRBV3-2) and J usage is TRBJ1-1; D perhaps matches TRBD1 (5 bases). Trimming left V 9 bases short and J 1 base short, with 15 bases between. CDR1 LGHDT and CDR2 YNNKEL come from the germline V gene (reference sequence). This CDR3 spans 14 amino acids. CDR3 amino acids: CASIRSDKNTEAFF. CDR3 bases: TGTGCCAGTATACGTTCGGACAAGAACACTGAAGCTTTCTTT.

The J gene is TRBJ1-6, the V gene TRBV7-9, with D tentatively TRBD1 (5 bases). This CDR3 contains 15 residues. Trimming cost V 5 bases and J 14 bases, with 22 bases left between them. The germline gives CDR1 SEHNR, CDR2 FQNEAQ (reference sequence). In DNA, the CDR3 is TGTGCCAGCAGCGCCCAAAACCGGGACGGTGGGTCCCTCCACTTT. This gives the protein CASSAQNRDGGSLHF.

The chain carries TRBV29-1 and TRBJ2-5; no firm D call. Germline values: CDR1 SQVTM, CDR2 ANQGSEA. CDR3 length equals 13 residues. V was shortened by 7 bases and J by 4 bases, with 16 bases between the two germline ends. CDR3 amino acids: CSAEILRRETQYF. The CDR3 DNA follows: TGCAGCGCCGAGATTCTTCGGCGAGAGACCCAGTACTTC.

This chain links TRBV25-1 with TRBJ1-2; a possible D gene is TRBD1 (5 bases). V lost 3 bases to trimming and J lost 2 bases, with 7 bases between them. This CDR3 contains 13 residues. Germline lookup yields CDR1 MGHDK and CDR2 SYGVNS. DNA of the CDR3: TGTGCCAGCAGTGATGGGGGGAACTATGGCTACACCTTC. Translating gives CASSDGGNYGYTF.

The chain employs TRBV19 and TRBJ1-3; maybe TRBD1 (5 bases). The V and J ends lost 7 bases and 7 bases respectively, with 14 bases between them. Germline loops: CDR1 LNHDA, CDR2 SQIVND (reference sequence). The CDR3 runs to 13 residues. Written as DNA, the CDR3 is TGTGCCAGTATGAGGGGCGGCTCCAACACCATATATTTT. It translates to CASMRGGSNTIYF.

V gene TRBV19 combines with J gene TRBJ2-1; D assignment may be TRBD1 or TRBD2 (6 bases each). V lost 5 bases and J 13 bases, leaving 21 bases between the germline ends. The length of the CDR3 is 14 residues. The germline V gene encodes CDR1 LNHDA and CDR2 SQIVND (reference sequence). CDR3 DNA sequence: TGTGCCAGTAGTCCGACAGGCGGGGAACTAAGACAGTTCTTC. Protein product: CASSPTGGELRQFF.

V usage is TRBV9 and J usage is TRBJ2-5; a possible D gene is TRBD1 (6 bases). This CDR3 contains 13 residues. CDR1 is SGDLS, CDR2 YYNGEE, per germline. Between the trimmed V and J ends, which lost 4 bases and 7 bases, there was a span of 14 bases. The CDR3 region has the DNA TGTGCCAGCAGCCCAGTGGGGGCTGGGACCCAGTACTTC. Encoded protein: CASSPVGAGTQYF.

V gene TRBV29-1 combines with J gene TRBJ2-6; 8 bases are shared with TRBD1. Germline-derived CDR1 and CDR2 are SQVTM and ANQGSEA. The trim removed 8 bases at V and 0 bases at J, leaving 12 bases unmatched. The CDR3 sequence is 17 residues long. The CDR3 here is CSPPGGAFFSGANVLTF. The CDR3 region has the DNA TGCAGCCCTCCAGGGGGCGCTTTCTTCTCTGGGGCCAACGTCCTGACTTTC.

The V gene is TRBV7-2, the J gene TRBJ2-1, with 11 bases fitting TRBD2. The CDR3 runs 17 residues. The J segment lost 3 bases and the V segment lost 6 bases, leaving 10 bases of the junction unmatched. Per germline, CDR1 SGHTA and CDR2 FQGNSA. The CDR3 reads CASRQRKTSGDYNEQFF. Written as DNA, the CDR3 is TGTGCCAGCAGACAGAGAAAGACTAGCGGGGACTACAATGAGCAGTTCTTC. Looking up the rest from reference TRBV7-2 and TRBJ2-1 gives the full variable domain: GAGVSQSPSNKVTEKGKDVELRCDPISGHTALYWYRQSLGQGLEFLIYFQGNSAPDKSGLPSDRFSAERTGGSVSTLTIQRTQQEDSAVYLCASRQRKTSGDYNEQFFGPGTRLTVL.